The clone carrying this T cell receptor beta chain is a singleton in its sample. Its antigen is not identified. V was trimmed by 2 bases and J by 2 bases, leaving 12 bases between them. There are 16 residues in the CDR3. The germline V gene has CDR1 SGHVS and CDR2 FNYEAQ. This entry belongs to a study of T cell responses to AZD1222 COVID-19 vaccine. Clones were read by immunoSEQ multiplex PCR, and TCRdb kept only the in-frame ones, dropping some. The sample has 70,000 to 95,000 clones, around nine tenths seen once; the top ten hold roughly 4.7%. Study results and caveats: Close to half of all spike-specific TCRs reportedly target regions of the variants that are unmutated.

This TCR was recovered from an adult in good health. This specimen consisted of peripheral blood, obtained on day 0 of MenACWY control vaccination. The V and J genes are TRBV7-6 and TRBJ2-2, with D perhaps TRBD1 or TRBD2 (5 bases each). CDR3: CASSLRGPSNTGELFF. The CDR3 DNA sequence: TGTGCCAGCAGCTTAAGGGGACCCTCTAACACCGGGGAGCTGTTTTTT.